These 18 T cell receptor beta chains came from one sample sequenced in a study of T cells in localized non-small cell lung cancer. Only in-frame clones appear in the TCRdb table, and some are missing; sequencing was by immunoSEQ multiplex PCR. The sample yields roughly 38,000 clones, 88% seen once. The sequencing used peripheral blood, collected before any cancer treatment. These receptors originate from a female donor over 55 with stage I squamous cell lung carcinoma.

The genes are TRBV6-5 and TRBJ2-7; D call uncertain. Germline-derived CDR1 and CDR2 are MNHEY and SVGAGI. This CDR3 is built from 14 residues. Trimming left V 0 bases short and J 2 bases short, with 8 bases between. CDR3 residues: CASSYSGSTYEQYF. CDR3 DNA sequence: TGTGCCAGCAGTTACTCGGGCAGTACCTACGAGCAGTACTTC.

The chain links TRBV9 to TRBJ1-4; 7 nucleotides align to TRBD1. The germline V gene has CDR1 SGDLS and CDR2 YYNGEE. V lost 5 bases and J lost 8; bases outside the gene matches: 9. The CDR3 length is 14 residues. The CDR3 is CASSLTGAGEKLFF. In DNA, the CDR3 is TGTGCCAGCAGTCTCACAGGGGCGGGCGAAAAACTGTTTTTT.

CDR3 residues: CASSQYNEQFF. In nucleotides, the CDR3 is TGCGCCAGCAGCCAGTACAATGAGCAGTTCTTC. The chain joins TRBV4-1 to TRBJ2-1; D is ambiguous. Looked up from germline, CDR1 is MGHRA and CDR2 is YSYEKL. CDR3 size: 11 residues. V lost 3 bases and J lost 4, with 1 base in between.

The rearrangement links TRBV6-5 to TRBJ2-2, with D unresolved. Trimming left V 0 bases short and J 0 bases short, with 8 bases between. This CDR3 comprises 16 residues. Germline lookup yields CDR1 MNHEY and CDR2 SVGAGI. The DNA of the CDR3 is TGTGCCAGCAGTTACTCCTGGAACTCGAACACCGGGGAGCTGTTTTTT. This encodes CASSYSWNSNTGELFF.

The CDR3 reads CASSATGWNTEAFF. CDR3 bases: TGTGCCAGCAGTGCCACAGGGTGGAACACTGAAGCTTTCTTT. The chain couples TRBV6-1 to TRBJ1-1, with a weak D call TRBD1 (6 bases). Germline V CDR1 and CDR2: MNHNS, SASEGT. CDR3 length equals 14 residues. V was clipped by 4 bases and J by 1 base, with 10 bases between them.

J is TRBJ2-4 and V is TRBV21-1. TRBV21-1 represents a pseudogene. The CDR3 consists of 14 residues. The CDR3 region is CASSKGRPENIQYF. Written as DNA, the CDR3 is TGTGCCAGCAGCAAAGGACGGCCAGAAAACATTCAGTACTTC.

V is TRBV14 and J is TRBJ2-7; TRBD2 aligns across 10 bases. Germline loops: CDR1 SGHDN, CDR2 FVKESK. This CDR3 spans 16 amino acids. Germline trimming cut 2 bases from V and 6 bases from J; bases unmatched to any gene: 10. CDR3 sequence (DNA): TGTGCCAGCAGCCAAACCTCGGGACTAGCGTTGGGCGAGCAGTACTTC. Translation gives CASSQTSGLALGEQYF.

This clone was counted a few times. The genes are TRBV19 and TRBJ2-7, with D perhaps matching TRBD1 (5 bases). The germline V gene encodes CDR1 LNHDA and CDR2 SQIVND (reference sequence). The V and J ends lost 0 bases and 0 bases respectively, with 9 bases between them. This CDR3 comprises 15 residues. The CDR3 bases are TGTGCCAGTAGTATAGATTATCAGGGCTCCTACGAGCAGTACTTC. This codes for CASSIDYQGSYEQYF.

The chain joins TRBV7-9 to TRBJ2-2; D remains ambiguous. Germline CDR1 reads SEHNR; CDR2 reads FQNEAQ (reference sequence). This CDR3 is built from 15 residues. V was shortened by 3 bases and J by 5 bases, with 13 bases between the two germline ends. The CDR3 sequence: CASSFTAAVTGELFF. DNA for the CDR3: TGTGCCAGCAGCTTTACGGCAGCCGTTACCGGGGAGCTGTTTTTT.

V gene TRBV21-1 combines with J gene TRBJ2-7; the table's D call, TRBD2, was not checked against the DNA. TRBV21-1 is a pseudogene segment. The CDR3 contains 14 residues. As DNA, the CDR3 is TGTGCCAGCAGCGGGACTAGCGGAACTTACGAGCAGTACTTC. It codes for CASSGTSGTYEQYF.

V and J are TRBV7-2 and TRBJ2-1; TRBD2 agrees at 11 bases. The CDR3 consists of 16 residues. Germline V CDR1 and CDR2: SGHTA, FQGNSA. With 3 bases clipped from V and 9 bases from J, the junction kept 10 bases outside the gene matches. The CDR3 spells CASSLSRLAGNSEQFF. CDR3 DNA sequence: TGTGCCAGCAGCTTGTCCCGACTAGCGGGAAATTCTGAGCAGTTCTTC.

The chain employs TRBV11-2 and TRBJ2-4; 7 nucleotides agree with TRBD2. J was trimmed by 5 bases and V by 3 bases; bases with no gene match: 7. The V gene's germline CDR1 is SGHAT and CDR2 FQNNGV. The CDR3 has 15 amino acids. In DNA form, the CDR3 reads TGTGCCAGCAGCTTTGAGGCGGGAGCTGAAAACATTCAGTACTTC. Amino acids: CASSFEAGAENIQYF.

CDR3 in amino acids: CASSLANGPWGTEAFF. The CDR3 bases are TGCGCCAGCAGCTTGGCCAACGGGCCTTGGGGCACTGAAGCTTTCTTT. J is TRBJ1-1 and V is TRBV5-1; unclear D gene. The CDR3 spans 16 residues. Germline-derived CDR1 and CDR2 are SGHRS and YFSETQ. V was clipped by 0 bases and J by 4 bases, with 16 bases between them. Variable domain in full (rest from reference TRBV5-1 and TRBJ1-1): KAGVTQTPRYLIKTRGQQVTLSCSPISGHRSVSWYQQTPGQGLQFLFEYFSETQRNKGNFPGRFSGRQFSNSRSEMNVSTLELGDSALYLCASSLANGPWGTEAFFGQGTRLTVV.

The chain combines TRBV7-3 with TRBJ2-7, with D possibly being TRBD1 (7 bases). V lost 5 bases, J lost 0 bases, and 11 bases lay in between. The V gene's germline CDR1 is SGHTA and CDR2 FQGTGA. CDR3 length: 14 residues. The CDR3, as DNA: TGTGCCAGCAGCCCGCGGGACAGCTCCTACGAGCAGTACTTC. This encodes CASSPRDSSYEQYF.

The V and J genes are TRBV7-9 and TRBJ2-6; 7 nucleotides line up with TRBD1. The CDR3 length is 19 residues. V gave up 5 bases and J gave up 1 base; unmatched junction bases: 14. Germline V gene data show CDR1 as SEHNR and CDR2 as FQNEAQ (reference sequence). The CDR3 nucleotides are TGTGCCAGCAGCCCTCGTGTACAGGGGAGAGGATCTGGGGCCAACGTCCTGACTTTC. Encoded protein: CASSPRVQGRGSGANVLTF.

Only a few counts were recorded for this clone. The gene calls are TRBV10-3 and TRBJ1-1; TRBD1 agrees at 7 bases. The J segment lost 6 bases and the V segment lost 3 bases, leaving 10 bases of the junction unmatched. In germline, CDR1 is ENHRY, CDR2 SYGVKD. This CDR3 has 15 amino acids. As DNA, the CDR3 is TGTGCCATCAGTGAATCATCCCCGGGACAGTCTGAAGCTTTCTTT. It specifies CAISESSPGQSEAFF.

The chain links TRBV11-2 to TRBJ1-2, with 11 bases identical to TRBD1. Unmatched junction bases numbered 5, after V lost 5 bases and J lost 3 bases. The CDR3 loop spans 15 amino acids. Germline values: CDR1 SGHAT, CDR2 FQNNGV. The CDR3 DNA reads as TGTGCCAGCAGCCCCGGACAGGGGGCCTACTATGGCTACACCTTC. Translated, it gives CASSPGQGAYYGYTF. Based on the CDR3 plus reference TRBV11-2 and TRBJ1-2, the full variable domain is EAGVAQSPRYKIIEKRQSVAFWCNPISGHATLYWYQQILGQGPKLLIQFQNNGVVDDSQLPKDRFSAERLKGVDSTLKIQPAKLEDSAVYLCASSPGQGAYYGYTFGSGTRLTVV.

The chain is built from TRBV6-4 and TRBJ1-1; tentative D call: TRBD1 (6 bases). CDR1 is MRHNA, CDR2 SNTAGT, per germline. The CDR3 has 15 amino acids. Trimming stripped 3 bases from V and 3 bases from J, with 14 bases between. The CDR3 protein is CASSETQAGDTEAFF. CDR3 nucleotides: TGTGCCAGCAGTGAAACACAAGCAGGGGACACTGAAGCTTTCTTT.